The next 11 T cell receptor beta chains were all read from a single sample in a study of blood T cell repertoires in COVID-19. The protocol was immunoSEQ multiplex PCR, while the TCRdb copy is restricted to in-frame clones and leaves out a portion. The sample has approximately 140,000 clones; 80% to 90% are singletons. Sequenced sample: peripheral blood. Receptor source: an older man with acute or convalescent COVID-19.

The chain couples TRBV6-2 or TRBV6-3 to TRBJ2-7; D might be TRBD1 (6 bases). The CDR3 is made up of 13 amino acids. The ends were cut back, 5 bases at V and 0 bases at J, with 8 bases in the middle. Germline V gives CDR1 MNHEY, CDR2 SVGEGT. The CDR3 reads CASSRRGSYEQYF. The CDR3, as DNA: TGTGCCAGCAGTCGCAGGGGCTCCTACGAGCAGTACTTC.

This clone was seen a few times. This sequence joins TRBV15 and TRBJ1-5; 7 nucleotides agree with TRBD1. With V trimmed by 1 base and J by 6 bases, 6 bases remained unmatched. Germline CDR1 reads LNHNV; CDR2 reads YYDKDF (reference sequence). The CDR3 is 15 residues long. The CDR3 region has the DNA TGTGCCACCAGCAGAGGTGGACAGGCTCTTCAGCCCCAGCATTTT. Translating gives CATSRGGQALQPQHF.

This clone was counted between two and nine times. V is TRBV6-1 and J is TRBJ2-7; 7 bases map to TRBD1. The V gene end was trimmed by 1 base and the J gene end by 1 base; junction bases not matched to a gene: 1. The CDR3 covers 14 residues. In germline, CDR1 is MNHNS, CDR2 SASEGT. The CDR3 is CASSEVGQSYEQYF. CDR3 DNA sequence: TGTGCCAGCAGTGAAGTGGGACAGTCCTACGAGCAGTACTTC.

In its sample, this clone was seen once. V gene TRBV25-1 combines with J gene TRBJ1-5; no firm D call. Germline loops: CDR1 MGHDK, CDR2 SYGVNS. The CDR3 has 15 residues. V dropped 1 base and J dropped 3 bases, with 10 bases sitting between them. The CDR3 spells CASSESAGNNQPQHF. CDR3 sequence (DNA): TGTGCCAGCAGTGAATCGGCGGGAAACAATCAGCCCCAGCATTTT.

The chain has TRBV10-3 and TRBJ1-2, with D maybe TRBD1 (5 bases). Per the germline V gene, CDR1 is ENHRY and CDR2 is SYGVKD. The length of the CDR3 is 15 residues. Trimming removed 2 bases from V and 0 bases from J, with 10 bases in between. Here the CDR3 DNA reads TGTGCCATCAGTGAGAGGATACAGGCTAACTATGGCTACACCTTC. Its protein is CAISERIQANYGYTF.

The chain carries TRBV19 and TRBJ2-2; D possibly corresponds to TRBD2 (7 bases). V was shortened by 5 bases and J by 4 bases, with 20 bases between the two germline ends. Per germline, CDR1 LNHDA and CDR2 SQIVND (reference sequence). The CDR3 spans 17 residues. The CDR3 DNA sequence: TGTGCCAGTAGTTCACACCATTCAGGGGAGGGCACCGGGGAGCTGTTTTTT. Residues: CASSSHHSGEGTGELFF.

The CDR3 nucleotides are TGTGCCAGCAGCTCACTAGCGGAAAGCTCCTACGAGCAGTACTTC. This codes for CASSSLAESSYEQYF. V gene TRBV5-4 combines with J gene TRBJ2-7; 8 bases are shared with TRBD2. J was trimmed by 0 bases and V by 3 bases; bases with no gene match: 5. The CDR3 loop spans 15 amino acids. The germline V gene has CDR1 SGHNT and CDR2 YYREEE (reference sequence).

This clone was seen a single time. V usage is TRBV29-1 and J usage is TRBJ1-2, with D possibly being TRBD1 (5 bases). The V gene's germline CDR1 is SQVTM and CDR2 ANQGSEA. The V gene lost 3 bases and the J gene lost 8 bases, with 10 bases spanning the gap. This CDR3 has 11 residues. DNA of the CDR3: TGCAGCGTTGAGGGGCCGAGAGGCTACACCTTC. Amino acid sequence: CSVEGPRGYTF.

This clone appeared once. The chain links TRBV7-6 to TRBJ2-1; the D gene is possibly TRBD2 (6 bases). Trimming stripped 4 bases from V and 3 bases from J, with 19 bases between. The germline V gene has CDR1 SGHVS and CDR2 FNYEAQ. The CDR3 has 17 residues. CDR3 sequence reads: CASSSLGGAEGYNEQFF. For the CDR3, the DNA is TGTGCCAGCAGCTCCCTAGGCGGGGCAGAGGGCTACAATGAGCAGTTCTTC.

This clone was seen just once. The chain is built from TRBV11-1 and TRBJ2-3; 10 nucleotides agree with TRBD2. The CDR3 is made up of 16 amino acids. Germline loops: CDR1 SGHAT, CDR2 FQDESV (reference sequence). V shed 1 base and J 2 bases; nucleotides not matched to a gene: 3. The CDR3 DNA follows: TGTGCCAGCAGCTTAGAAACTAGCGGGGTCACAGATACGCAGTATTTT. It encodes CASSLETSGVTDTQYF.

For the CDR3, the DNA is TGTGCCAGCAGCTTGGGACTAGCGGGCCCCTACGAGCAGTACTTC. Translated, it gives CASSLGLAGPYEQYF. The chain employs TRBV5-4 and TRBJ2-7, with 10 bases fitting TRBD2. CDR1 is SGHNT and CDR2 is YYREEE in the germline V gene (reference sequence). Losses at the gene ends were 0 bases for V and 2 bases for J; bases not matched to a gene: 2. This CDR3 spans 15 amino acids.